The clone carrying this TCR beta chain was detected many times. Its antigen is currently unknown. The sample belongs to a study of T cells after yellow fever vaccination. From the 5' RACE reads, TCRdb called clonotypes with MiXCR, one entry per CDR3 protein. The sample yields approximately 340,000 distinct CDR3 sequences, about 9.5% seen once. CDR3 length: 17 residues. From germline, CDR1 is MNHEY and CDR2 SVGEGT. V lost 6 bases, J lost 1 base, and 22 bases lay in between. Study observations and caveats: In post-booster samples, most primary-vaccination clones reappeared (approximately 96% CD4, 88% CD8).

The source material was PBMCs, sampled on the day of the first yellow fever vaccination. This chain links TRBV6-2 or TRBV6-3 with TRBJ2-7; the D is unclear. The source of this sequence is a man aged 18 to 29 who received the YFV17D yellow fever vaccine. In nucleotides, the CDR3 is TGTGCCAGCAGCCCCCGACGTAATATGTTGGAGTCCTACGAGCAGTACGTC. Translation gives CASSPRRNMLESYEQYV.